This record looks at one TCR beta chain sequence and its context. What it binds is not known. V lost 0 bases and J lost 0, with 6 bases in between. The CDR3 spans 16 residues. The germline V gene encodes CDR1 SGHTA and CDR2 FQGNSA. Unique molecular identifiers tagged the TCR beta cDNA libraries. Each batch of roughly 1 to 11 million T cells produced 400,000 to 650,000 cDNA molecules. TCRdb re-called the PCR reads with MiXCR, one entry per CDR3 protein. In the table there are about 680,000 distinct CDR3 sequences, 55% to 60% of which are singletons. This sample stems from a study of post-analysis software for immune sequencing data. Study-level points and caveats: Strong same-batch co-clustering of samples appeared with F measure clustering. Significantly lower normalized Chao1 diversity was seen in multiple sclerosis patients than in controls. Included in a set of 5 or 6 TRBV segments more frequent in patients than controls were TRBV5-6, TRBV5-1 and TRBV20-1.

The receptor comes from a girl aged 2-15 years with multiple sclerosis. V gene TRBV7-2 combines with J gene TRBJ2-6; D gene ambiguous. The sample comprised blood. DNA for the CDR3: TGTGCCAGCAGCTTAGCGCAGATCTCTGGGGCCAACGTCCTGACTTTC. Translated, it gives CASSLAQISGANVLTF.